The clone carrying this TCR beta chain is a singleton in its sample. The data stem from a study of blood T cell repertoires in COVID-19. Study context: PBMCs, B-cell-depleted T cells, or T cells were the source of the cDNA or gDNA that made up the material.

TCRdb keeps only in-frame clones here, not all; method: immunoSEQ multiplex PCR. The sample lists over 35,000 clones, 75% to 85% occurring once. CDR1 MNHEY and CDR2 SMNVEV come from the germline V gene (reference sequence). The CDR3 loop spans 15 amino acids. Sequencing was carried out using peripheral blood. This TCR was sampled from a human donor in a cohort sampled during active COVID-19. The chain couples TRBV27 to TRBJ2-7; TRBD1 aligns across 11 bases. The DNA end is a closer match to TRBJ2-5, so the J assignment may be wrong. CDR3 nucleotides: TGTGCCAGCAGTTTAAGGACAGGGGGCGTAAAGACCCAGTACTTC. It yields the protein CASSLRTGGVKTQYF.